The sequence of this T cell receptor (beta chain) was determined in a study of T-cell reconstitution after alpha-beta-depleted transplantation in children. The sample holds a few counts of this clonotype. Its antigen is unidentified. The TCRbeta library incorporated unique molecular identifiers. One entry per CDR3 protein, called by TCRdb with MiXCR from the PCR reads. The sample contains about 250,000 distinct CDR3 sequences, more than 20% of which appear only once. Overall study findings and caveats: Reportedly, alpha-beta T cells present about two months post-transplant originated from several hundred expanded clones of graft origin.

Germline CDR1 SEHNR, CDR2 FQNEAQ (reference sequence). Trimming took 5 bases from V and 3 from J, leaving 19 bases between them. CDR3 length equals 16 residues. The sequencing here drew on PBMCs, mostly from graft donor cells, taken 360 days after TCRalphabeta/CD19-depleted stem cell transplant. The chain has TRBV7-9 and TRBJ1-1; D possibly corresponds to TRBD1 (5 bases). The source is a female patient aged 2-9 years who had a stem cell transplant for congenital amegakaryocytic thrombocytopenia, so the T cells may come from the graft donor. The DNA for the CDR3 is TGTGCCAGCAGCCCTAGGGGAGTCCTCAGGGACACTGAAGCTTTCTTT. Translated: CASSPRGVLRDTEAFF.